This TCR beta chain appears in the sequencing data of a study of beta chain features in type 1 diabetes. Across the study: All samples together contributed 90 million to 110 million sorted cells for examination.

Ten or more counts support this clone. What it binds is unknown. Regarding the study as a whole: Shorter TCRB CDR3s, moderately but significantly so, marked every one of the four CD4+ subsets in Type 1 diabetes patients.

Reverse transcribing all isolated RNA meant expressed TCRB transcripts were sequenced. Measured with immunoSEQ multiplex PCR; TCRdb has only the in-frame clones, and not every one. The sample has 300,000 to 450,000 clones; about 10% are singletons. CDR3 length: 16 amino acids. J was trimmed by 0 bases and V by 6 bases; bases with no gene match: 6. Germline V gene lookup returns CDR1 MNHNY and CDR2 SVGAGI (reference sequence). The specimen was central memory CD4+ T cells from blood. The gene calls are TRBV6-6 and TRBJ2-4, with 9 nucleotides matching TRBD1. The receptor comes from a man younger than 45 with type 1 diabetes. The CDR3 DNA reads TGTGCCAGCAGCCGAAGACAGGGGGTAGCCAAAAACATTCAGTACTTC. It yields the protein CASSRRQGVAKNIQYF.